This is a list of T cell receptor beta chains from one sample in a study of regulatory T cells in long-lasting Graves disease. TCRdb redid the calling of the multiplex PCR reads with MiXCR, one entry per CDR3 protein. Seen here are about 400,000 distinct CDR3 sequences, 15% observed once, and the top ten hold approximately 7.8%. These data also formed part of another study, on T cells in Graves' hyperthyroidism and ophthalmopathy.

This sample comprised peripheral blood mononuclear cells (PBMCs), obtained at new diagnosis, from a patient treated with antithyroid drugs. Source of these receptors: a woman in her 40s with Graves disease. The CDR3 runs from the conserved cysteine through the conserved F or W. The D gene is left open where the match is weak. The size entry is marked missing in some rows and otherwise reads once, few, many or a size class.

abundance: .; j_gene: TRBJ2-1; d_gene: TRBD2; v_gene: TRBV3-1; CDR3nt: TGTGCCAGCAGCCAAGATTTTCCCTCACTAGCGGGAGGGGACAATGAGCAGTTCTTC; CDR3aa: CASSQDFPSLAGGDNEQFF
abundance: many; j_gene: TRBJ2-7; d_gene: TRBD1; v_gene: TRBV2; CDR3nt: TGTGCCGGCTCCGGGACAGGGTCTTTTGGGGAGCAGTACTTC; CDR3aa: CAGSGTGSFGEQYF
abundance: many; j_gene: TRBJ2-7; d_gene: .; v_gene: TRBV12-3/TRBV12-4; CDR3nt: TGTGCCAGCAGTTTAAGCCGGAACGAGCAGTACTTC; CDR3aa: CASSLSRNEQYF
abundance: many; j_gene: TRBJ2-1; d_gene: TRBD2; v_gene: TRBV27; CDR3nt: TGTGCCAGCAGTCTAGCGGCGGGCCTTGGACTAGTTCTGAATGAGCAGTTCTTC; CDR3aa: CASSLAAGLGLVLNEQFF
abundance: .; j_gene: TRBJ2-1; d_gene: .; v_gene: TRBV3-1; CDR3nt: TGTGTCAGCAGCCAAGATCCTAGCTCAATCGGGGGTGAGCAGTTCTTC; CDR3aa: CVSSQDPSSIGGEQFF
abundance: many; j_gene: TRBJ2-7; d_gene: .; v_gene: TRBV10-1; CDR3nt: TGCGCCAGCAGTTGGGTCGGGGAGTGCTCCTACGAGCAGTACTTC; CDR3aa: CASSWVGECSYEQYF
abundance: many; j_gene: TRBJ2-3; d_gene: TRBD1; v_gene: TRBV11-3; CDR3nt: TGTGCCAGCAGCTTAGTGTCGGGACAGGGGGCTTATACGCAGTATTTT; CDR3aa: CASSLVSGQGAYTQYF
abundance: many; j_gene: TRBJ1-1; d_gene: .; v_gene: TRBV19; CDR3nt: TGTGCCAGTAGTTTCGGGCAGTACACTGAAGCTTTCTTT; CDR3aa: CASSFGQYTEAFF
abundance: many; j_gene: TRBJ2-5; d_gene: .; v_gene: TRBV11-3; CDR3nt: TGTGCCAGCAGCTCTAATCCCGGGGGAGAGACCCAGTACTTC; CDR3aa: CASSSNPGGETQYF
abundance: many; j_gene: TRBJ2-5; d_gene: .; v_gene: TRBV7-2; CDR3nt: TGTGCCAGCAGCTTCGAGGGTGGAGAGACCCAGTACTTC; CDR3aa: CASSFEGGETQYF
abundance: many; j_gene: TRBJ2-1; d_gene: TRBD2; v_gene: TRBV3-1; CDR3nt: TGTGCCAGCAGCCAATCCGGGACTAGCAGATACAATGAGCAGTTCTTC; CDR3aa: CASSQSGTSRYNEQFF
abundance: few; j_gene: TRBJ2-5; d_gene: .; v_gene: TRBV7-7; CDR3nt: TGTGCTAGCAGCACCCGACAGGCAGCCGAGACCCAGTACTTC; CDR3aa: CASSTRQAAETQYF
abundance: few; j_gene: TRBJ1-5; d_gene: TRBD1; v_gene: TRBV7-2; CDR3nt: TGTGCCAGCAGCGTTTCGACAGGGAAAAAAAAGGAGCCCCAGCATTTT; CDR3aa: CASSVSTGKKKEPQHF
abundance: many; j_gene: TRBJ1-6; d_gene: .; v_gene: TRBV6-1; CDR3nt: TGTGCCAGCAGTGAAGATCGACCGTATAATTCACCCCTCCACTTT; CDR3aa: CASSEDRPYNSPLHF
abundance: few; j_gene: TRBJ1-2; d_gene: .; v_gene: TRBV14; CDR3nt: TGTGCCAGCAGCCAAGATACGTGGAACTATGGCTACACCTTC; CDR3aa: CASSQDTWNYGYTF
abundance: few; j_gene: TRBJ2-5; d_gene: .; v_gene: TRBV4-1; CDR3nt: TGCGCCAGCAGCCAAGCTGCCGGACTAACCCCACAAGAGACCCAGTACTTC; CDR3aa: CASSQAAGLTPQETQYF
abundance: many; j_gene: TRBJ2-6; d_gene: .; v_gene: TRBV6-5; CDR3nt: TGTGCCAGCAGTTACAAAACAGGGTCCGGGGCCAACGTCCTGACTTTC; CDR3aa: CASSYKTGSGANVLTF
abundance: .; j_gene: TRBJ2-7; d_gene: .; v_gene: TRBV9; CDR3nt: TGTGCCAGCAGCGTAGATACATTCTACGAGCAGTACTTC; CDR3aa: CASSVDTFYEQYF
abundance: .; j_gene: TRBJ2-1; d_gene: TRBD1; v_gene: TRBV20-1; CDR3nt: TGCAGTGCTAGAGAAGACAGGGGGCTTTACAATGAGCAGTTCTTC; CDR3aa: CSAREDRGLYNEQFF
abundance: .; j_gene: TRBJ2-7; d_gene: .; v_gene: TRBV4-3; CDR3nt: TGCGCCAGCAGCCAAGAGTCTAGTTTCCACGAGCAGTACTTC; CDR3aa: CASSQESSFHEQYF
abundance: .; j_gene: TRBJ1-4; d_gene: .; v_gene: TRBV6-2/TRBV6-3; CDR3nt: TGTGCCAGCAGTTTGCTCTGGACAGACTCCTATGAAAAACTGTTTTTT; CDR3aa: CASSLLWTDSYEKLFF
abundance: many; j_gene: TRBJ1-2; d_gene: .; v_gene: TRBV12-3/TRBV12-4; CDR3nt: TGTGCCAGCAGTTTCGGGAGTAGGGGCTACACCTTC; CDR3aa: CASSFGSRGYTF
abundance: .; j_gene: TRBJ2-2; d_gene: .; v_gene: TRBV5-5; CDR3nt: TGTGCCAGCTTCCGAGCCGGGACTTCCTCCGGGGAGCTGTTTTTT; CDR3aa: CASFRAGTSSGELFF
abundance: few; j_gene: TRBJ1-4; d_gene: TRBD1; v_gene: TRBV4-1; CDR3nt: TGCGCCAGCAGCCAGGGATTCGGACAGGGAATGGAAAAACTGTTTTTT; CDR3aa: CASSQGFGQGMEKLFF
abundance: few; j_gene: TRBJ1-5; d_gene: .; v_gene: TRBV15; CDR3nt: TGTGCCACCAGCAGGGAAAGCAATCAGCCCCAGCATTTT; CDR3aa: CATSRESNQPQHF
abundance: many; j_gene: TRBJ2-1; d_gene: TRBD2; v_gene: TRBV10-3; CDR3nt: TGTGCCATCAGCCGCCCTCCGGGACTAGCGGGAGGGCAAGTCTACAATGAGCAGTTCTTC; CDR3aa: CAISRPPGLAGGQVYNEQFF
abundance: few; j_gene: TRBJ1-1; d_gene: .; v_gene: TRBV5-1; CDR3nt: TGCGCCAGCAAAGGGGGGCCCCGGAACACTGAAGCTTTCTTT; CDR3aa: CASKGGPRNTEAFF
abundance: .; j_gene: TRBJ2-1; d_gene: TRBD2; v_gene: TRBV6-2/TRBV6-3; CDR3nt: TGTGCCAGCAGTGGGCCAAGCGGGAGGCTCTCCTACAATGGGCAGTTCTTC; CDR3aa: CASSGPSGRLSYNGQFF
abundance: .; j_gene: TRBJ2-5; d_gene: TRBD1; v_gene: TRBV2; CDR3nt: TGTGCCAGCAGAGTGACAGGGGGCGGACAGACCCAGTACTTC; CDR3aa: CASRVTGGGQTQYF
abundance: .; j_gene: TRBJ2-3; d_gene: .; v_gene: TRBV7-2; CDR3nt: TGTGCCAGCAGCTTACCCGGGAGCGCAGATACGCAGTATTTT; CDR3aa: CASSLPGSADTQYF
abundance: .; j_gene: TRBJ2-7; d_gene: .; v_gene: TRBV4-1; CDR3nt: TGCGCCAGCAGCCAAGTTTTGGCCAGCTCCTACGAGCAGTACTTC; CDR3aa: CASSQVLASSYEQYF
abundance: .; j_gene: TRBJ2-3; d_gene: .; v_gene: TRBV2; CDR3nt: TGTGCCAGCAGTGAAATGGATTCCGATACGCAGTATTTT; CDR3aa: CASSEMDSDTQYF
abundance: many; j_gene: TRBJ2-2; d_gene: .; v_gene: TRBV9; CDR3nt: TGTGCCAGCAGCGTAGATGTGGGGCTGACCGGGGAGCTGTTTTTT; CDR3aa: CASSVDVGLTGELFF
abundance: many; j_gene: TRBJ2-1; d_gene: TRBD2; v_gene: TRBV2; CDR3nt: TGCGCCAGCAGTCCCACTAGCGGCTACAATGAGCAGTTCTTC; CDR3aa: CASSPTSGYNEQFF